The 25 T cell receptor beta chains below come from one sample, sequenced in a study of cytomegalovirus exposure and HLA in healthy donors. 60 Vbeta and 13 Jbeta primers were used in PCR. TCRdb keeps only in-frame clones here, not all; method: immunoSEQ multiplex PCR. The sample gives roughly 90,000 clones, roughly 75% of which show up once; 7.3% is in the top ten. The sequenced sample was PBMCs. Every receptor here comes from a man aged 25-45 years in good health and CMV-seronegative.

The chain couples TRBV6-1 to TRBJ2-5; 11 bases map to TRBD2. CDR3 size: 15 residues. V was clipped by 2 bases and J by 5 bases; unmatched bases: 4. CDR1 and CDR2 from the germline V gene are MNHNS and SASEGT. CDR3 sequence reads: CASSEFSGGAETQYF. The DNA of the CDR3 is TGTGCCAGCAGTGAATTTAGCGGGGGGGCGGAGACCCAGTACTTC.

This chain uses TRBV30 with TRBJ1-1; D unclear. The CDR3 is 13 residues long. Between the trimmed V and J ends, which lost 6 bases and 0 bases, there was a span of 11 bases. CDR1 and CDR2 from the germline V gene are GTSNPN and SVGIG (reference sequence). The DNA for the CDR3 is TGTGCCTGCCACATAACAGTGAACACTGAAGCTTTCTTT. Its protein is CACHITVNTEAFF.

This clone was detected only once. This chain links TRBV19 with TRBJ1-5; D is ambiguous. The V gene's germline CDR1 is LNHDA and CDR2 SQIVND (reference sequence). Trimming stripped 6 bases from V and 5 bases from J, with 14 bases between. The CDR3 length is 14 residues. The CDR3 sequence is CASRAESIYQPQHF. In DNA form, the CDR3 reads TGTGCCAGTAGGGCAGAATCCATATATCAGCCCCAGCATTTT.

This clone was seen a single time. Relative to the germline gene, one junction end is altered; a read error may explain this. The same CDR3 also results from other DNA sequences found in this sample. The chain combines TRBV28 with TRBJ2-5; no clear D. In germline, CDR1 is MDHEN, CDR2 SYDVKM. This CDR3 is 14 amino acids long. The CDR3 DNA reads TGTGCCGGCAGCTTGCTTGCTATACAAGAGACCCAGTACTTC. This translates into CAGSLLAIQETQYF.

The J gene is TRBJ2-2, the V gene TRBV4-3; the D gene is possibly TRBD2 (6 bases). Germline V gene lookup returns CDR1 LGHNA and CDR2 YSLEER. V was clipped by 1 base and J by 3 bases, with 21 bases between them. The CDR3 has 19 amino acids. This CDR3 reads CASSQVSLKAGSYTGELFF. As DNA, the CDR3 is TGCGCCAGCAGCCAAGTTAGTCTGAAGGCGGGGAGCTACACCGGGGAGCTGTTTTTT.

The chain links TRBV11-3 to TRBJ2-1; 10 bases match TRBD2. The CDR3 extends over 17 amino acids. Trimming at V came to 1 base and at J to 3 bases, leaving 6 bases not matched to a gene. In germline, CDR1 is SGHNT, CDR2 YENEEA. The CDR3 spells CASSLGQERGGYNEQFF. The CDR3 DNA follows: TGTGCCAGCAGCTTAGGTCAGGAGCGGGGGGGCTACAATGAGCAGTTCTTC.

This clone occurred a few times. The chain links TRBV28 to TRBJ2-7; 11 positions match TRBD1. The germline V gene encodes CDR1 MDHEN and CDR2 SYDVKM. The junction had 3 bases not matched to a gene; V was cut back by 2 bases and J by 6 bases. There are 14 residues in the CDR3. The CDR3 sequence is CASSLPDRGREQYF. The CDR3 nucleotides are TGTGCCAGCAGTTTACCGGACAGGGGGCGCGAGCAGTACTTC. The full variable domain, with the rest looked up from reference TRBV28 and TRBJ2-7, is DVKVTQSSRYLVKRTGEKVFLECVQDMDHENMFWYRQDPGLGLRLIYFSYDVKMKEKGDIPEGYSVSREKKERFSLILESASTNQTSMYLCASSLPDRGREQYFGPGTRLTVT.

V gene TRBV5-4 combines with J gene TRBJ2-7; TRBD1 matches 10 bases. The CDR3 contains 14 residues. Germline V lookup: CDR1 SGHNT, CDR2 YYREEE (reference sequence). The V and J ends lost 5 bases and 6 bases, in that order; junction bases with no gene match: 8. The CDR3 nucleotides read TGTGCCAGCAGATCCCCGGACAGGGGGGCCGAGCAGTACTTC. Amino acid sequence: CASRSPDRGAEQYF.

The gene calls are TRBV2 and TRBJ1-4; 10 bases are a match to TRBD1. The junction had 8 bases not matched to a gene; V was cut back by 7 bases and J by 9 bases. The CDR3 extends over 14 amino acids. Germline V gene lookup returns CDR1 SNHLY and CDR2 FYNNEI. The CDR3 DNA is TGTGCCAGCATCATGACAGGGGGCGGGAAAAAACTGTTTTTT. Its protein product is CASIMTGGGKKLFF.

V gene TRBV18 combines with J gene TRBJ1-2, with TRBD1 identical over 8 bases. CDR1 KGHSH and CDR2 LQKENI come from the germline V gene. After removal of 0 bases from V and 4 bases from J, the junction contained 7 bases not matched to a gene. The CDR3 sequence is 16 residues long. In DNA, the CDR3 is TGTGCCAGCTCACCACCTGCAGGGGGCCTTAGCTATGGCTACACCTTC. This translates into CASSPPAGGLSYGYTF.

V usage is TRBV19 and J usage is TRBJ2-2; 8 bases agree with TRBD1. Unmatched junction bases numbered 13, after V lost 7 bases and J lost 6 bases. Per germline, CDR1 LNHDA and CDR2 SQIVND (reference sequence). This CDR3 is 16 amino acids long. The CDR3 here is CASNVGQGRGAGELFF. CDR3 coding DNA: TGTGCCAGTAACGTTGGACAGGGTCGTGGTGCCGGGGAGCTGTTTTTT.

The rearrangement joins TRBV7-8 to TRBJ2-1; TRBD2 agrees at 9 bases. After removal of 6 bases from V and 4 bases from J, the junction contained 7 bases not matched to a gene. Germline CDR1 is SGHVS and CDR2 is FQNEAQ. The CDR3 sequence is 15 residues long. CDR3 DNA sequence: TGTGCCAGCAGTATGACTAGCGGCCATTACAATGAGCAGTTCTTC. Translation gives CASSMTSGHYNEQFF.

CDR3 protein: CASSTWTSGGFSYEQYF. CDR3 coding DNA: TGCGCCAGCAGCACTTGGACTAGCGGGGGGTTCTCCTACGAGCAGTACTTC. The chain links TRBV5-1 to TRBJ2-7, with TRBD2 matching over 14 bases. The CDR3 is made up of 17 amino acids. Germline CDR1 reads SGHRS; CDR2 reads YFSETQ. The trim removed 4 bases at V and 0 bases at J, leaving 6 bases unmatched.

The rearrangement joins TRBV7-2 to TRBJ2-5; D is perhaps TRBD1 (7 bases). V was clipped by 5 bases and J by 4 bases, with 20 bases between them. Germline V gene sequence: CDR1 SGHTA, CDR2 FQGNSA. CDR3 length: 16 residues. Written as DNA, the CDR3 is TGTGCCAGCAGCGCGATCCGGAGGGGGCTAGGAGAGACCCAGTACTTC. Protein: CASSAIRRGLGETQYF.

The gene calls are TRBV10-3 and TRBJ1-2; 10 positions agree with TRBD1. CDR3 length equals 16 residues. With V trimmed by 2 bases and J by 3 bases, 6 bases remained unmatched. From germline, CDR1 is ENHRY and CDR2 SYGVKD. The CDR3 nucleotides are TGTGCCATCAGTGAGCCGACAGGGGGCTCTCACTATGGCTACACCTTC. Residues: CAISEPTGGSHYGYTF.

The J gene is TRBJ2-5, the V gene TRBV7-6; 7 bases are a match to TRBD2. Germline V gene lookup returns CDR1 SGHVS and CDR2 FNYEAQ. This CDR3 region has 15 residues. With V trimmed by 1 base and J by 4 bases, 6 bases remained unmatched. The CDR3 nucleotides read TGTGCCAGCAGCTTAGTTCGGGGGGACGGAGAGACCCAGTACTTC. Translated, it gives CASSLVRGDGETQYF.

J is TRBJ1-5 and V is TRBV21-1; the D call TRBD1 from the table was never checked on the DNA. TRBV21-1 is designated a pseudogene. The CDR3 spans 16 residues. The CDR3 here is CASSKAWPVSNQPQHF. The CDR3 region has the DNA TGTGCCAGCAGCAAAGCGTGGCCAGTTAGCAATCAGCCCCAGCATTTT.

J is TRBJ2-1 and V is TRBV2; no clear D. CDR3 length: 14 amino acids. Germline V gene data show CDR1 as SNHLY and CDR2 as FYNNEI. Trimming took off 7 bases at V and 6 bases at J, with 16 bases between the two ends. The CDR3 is CASNAPGESNEQFF. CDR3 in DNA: TGTGCCAGCAATGCGCCTGGAGAATCCAATGAGCAGTTCTTC.

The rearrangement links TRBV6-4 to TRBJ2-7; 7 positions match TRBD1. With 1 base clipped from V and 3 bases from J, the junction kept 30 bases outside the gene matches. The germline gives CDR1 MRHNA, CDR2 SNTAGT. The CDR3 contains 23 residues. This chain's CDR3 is CASSDCIATMTGWKSFLLYEQYF. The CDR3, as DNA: TGTGCCAGCAGTGACTGCATCGCCACCATGACAGGGTGGAAGTCCTTTCTTCTCTACGAGCAGTACTTC.

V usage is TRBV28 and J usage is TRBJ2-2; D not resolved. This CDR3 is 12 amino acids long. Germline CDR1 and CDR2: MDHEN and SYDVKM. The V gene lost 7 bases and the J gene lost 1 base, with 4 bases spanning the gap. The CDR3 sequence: CASTVNTGELFF. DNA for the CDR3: TGTGCCAGCACAGTGAACACCGGGGAGCTGTTTTTT.

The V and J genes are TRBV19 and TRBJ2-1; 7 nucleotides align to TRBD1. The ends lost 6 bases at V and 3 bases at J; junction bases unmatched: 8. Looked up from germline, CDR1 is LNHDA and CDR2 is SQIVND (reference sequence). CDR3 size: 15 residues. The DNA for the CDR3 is TGTGCCAGTAGCCTGTCCGGGACAGACTACAATGAGCAGTTCTTC. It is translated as CASSLSGTDYNEQFF. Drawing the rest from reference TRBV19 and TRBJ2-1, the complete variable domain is DGGITQSPKYLFRKEGQNVTLSCEQNLNHDAMYWYRQDPGQGLRLIYYSQIVNDFQKGDIAEGYSVSREKKESFPLTVTSAQKNPTAFYLCASSLSGTDYNEQFFGPGTRLTVL.

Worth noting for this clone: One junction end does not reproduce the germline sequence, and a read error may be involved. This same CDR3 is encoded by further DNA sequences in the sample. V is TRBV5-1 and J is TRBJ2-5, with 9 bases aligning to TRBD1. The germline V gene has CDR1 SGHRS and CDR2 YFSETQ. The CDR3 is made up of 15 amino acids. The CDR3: CASSLGQGAQETQYF. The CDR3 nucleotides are TGTGCCAGCAGCTTGGGACAGGGTGCCCAGGAGACCCAGTACTTC.

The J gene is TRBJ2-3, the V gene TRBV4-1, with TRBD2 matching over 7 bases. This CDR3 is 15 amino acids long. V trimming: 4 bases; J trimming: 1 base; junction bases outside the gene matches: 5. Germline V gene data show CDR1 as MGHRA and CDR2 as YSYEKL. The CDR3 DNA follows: TGCGCCAGCAGCCCAGTTGCGGGGGGCACAGATACGCAGTATTTT. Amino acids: CASSPVAGGTDTQYF.

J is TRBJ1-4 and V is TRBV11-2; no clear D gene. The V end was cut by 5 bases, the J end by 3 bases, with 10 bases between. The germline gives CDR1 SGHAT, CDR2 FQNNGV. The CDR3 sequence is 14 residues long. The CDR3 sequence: CASSPMAANEKLFF. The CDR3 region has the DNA TGTGCCAGCAGCCCGATGGCGGCTAATGAAAAACTGTTTTTT.

The CDR3 sequence: CASSQAWADTYGYTF. CDR3 in DNA: TGTGCCAGCAGCCAAGCCTGGGCAGACACTTATGGCTACACCTTC. The chain employs TRBV4-2 and TRBJ1-2; no firm D call. The CDR3 spans 15 residues. V gave up 1 base and J gave up 5 bases, with 14 bases separating them. CDR1 and CDR2 (germline): LGHNA, YNFKEQ.